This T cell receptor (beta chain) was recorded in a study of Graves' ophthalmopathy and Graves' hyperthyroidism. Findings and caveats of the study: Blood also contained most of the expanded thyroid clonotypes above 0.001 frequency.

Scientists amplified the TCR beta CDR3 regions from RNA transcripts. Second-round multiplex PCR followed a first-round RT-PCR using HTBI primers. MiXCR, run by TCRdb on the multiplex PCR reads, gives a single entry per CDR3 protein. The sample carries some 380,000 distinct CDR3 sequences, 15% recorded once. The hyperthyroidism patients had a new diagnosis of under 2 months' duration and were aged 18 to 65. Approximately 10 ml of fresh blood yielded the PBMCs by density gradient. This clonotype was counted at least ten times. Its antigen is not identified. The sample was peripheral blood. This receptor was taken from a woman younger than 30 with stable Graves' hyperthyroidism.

CDR3 region: CASSRTGARGYTF. The CDR3 DNA follows: TGTGCCAGCAGTCGGACAGGGGCCAGAGGCTACACCTTC. V gene TRBV6-1 combines with J gene TRBJ1-2; 9 bases agree with TRBD1. Germline V lookup: CDR1 MNHNS, CDR2 SASEGT. The junction had 6 bases not matched to a gene; V was cut back by 5 bases and J by 8 bases. The CDR3 totals 13 residues.